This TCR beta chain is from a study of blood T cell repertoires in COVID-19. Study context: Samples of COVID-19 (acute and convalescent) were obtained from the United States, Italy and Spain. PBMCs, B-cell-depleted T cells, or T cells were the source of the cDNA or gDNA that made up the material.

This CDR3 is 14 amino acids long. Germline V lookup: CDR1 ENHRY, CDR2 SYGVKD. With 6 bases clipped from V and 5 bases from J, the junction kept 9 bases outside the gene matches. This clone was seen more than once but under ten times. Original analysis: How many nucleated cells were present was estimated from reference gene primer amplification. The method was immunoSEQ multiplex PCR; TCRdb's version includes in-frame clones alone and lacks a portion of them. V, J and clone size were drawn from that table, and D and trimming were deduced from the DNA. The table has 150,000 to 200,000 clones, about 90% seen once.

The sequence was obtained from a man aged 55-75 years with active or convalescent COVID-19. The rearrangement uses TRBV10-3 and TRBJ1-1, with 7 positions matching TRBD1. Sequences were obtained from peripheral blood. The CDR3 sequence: CAIRYTGVGTEAFF. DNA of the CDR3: TGTGCCATCAGGTATACAGGGGTCGGAACTGAAGCTTTCTTT.